Shown below are 31 T cell receptor beta chains from a single sample sequenced in a study of T-cell memory formation after mild COVID-19. TCRdb re-analysed the 5' RACE reads in MiXCR, keeping a single row per CDR3 protein. The sample consists of roughly 310,000 distinct CDR3 sequences, about a sixth of them appearing once. The sequenced material came from PBMCs or a T cell subset sorted from them (not recorded which). These receptors originate from a man aged 18 to 30 who had mild COVID-19 (a few samples of this study predate the infection). Cell type and time point are not known.

The chain has TRBV10-3 and TRBJ1-2, with 10 bases lining up with TRBD1. V shed 11 bases, J shed 8 bases, and the junction held 11 bases outside the gene matches. The length of the CDR3 is 13 residues. Germline V gene data show CDR1 as ENHRY and CDR2 as SYGVKD. The CDR3 sequence: CALSRDRGGGYTF. CDR3 coding DNA: TGTGCCCTCTCCCGGGACAGGGGCGGCGGCTACACCTTC.

The J gene is TRBJ2-3, the V gene TRBV11-3, with a tentative D call TRBD2 (5 bases). Trimming removed 5 bases at V and 4 bases at J, with 10 bases between. CDR3 size: 13 residues. Per the germline V gene, CDR1 is SGHNT and CDR2 is YENEEA. The CDR3 DNA reads as TGTGCCAGCAGCAATCGGGGTCCAGATACGCAGTATTTT. Encoded protein: CASSNRGPDTQYF. Using reference TRBV11-3 and TRBJ2-3 for the parts outside the CDR3, the full variable domain is EAGVVQSPRYKIIEKKQPVAFWCNPISGHNTLYWYLQNLGQGPELLIRYENEEAVDDSQLPKDRFSAERLKGVDSTLKIQPAELGDSAVYLCASSNRGPDTQYFGPGTRLTVL.

The CDR3 here is CASSQGSGRDTQYF. CDR3 DNA: TGCGCCAGCAGCCAAGGTTCCGGGAGGGATACGCAGTATTTT. J is TRBJ2-3 and V is TRBV4-1; 7 bases agree with TRBD2. Per the germline V gene, CDR1 is MGHRA and CDR2 is YSYEKL. The CDR3 is 14 amino acids. V lost 1 base and J lost 6; bases outside the gene matches: 4.

The chain couples TRBV18 to TRBJ2-1; D might be TRBD1 (6 bases). The CDR3 is made up of 15 amino acids. Germline loops: CDR1 KGHSH, CDR2 LQKENI. V was trimmed by 4 bases and J by 7 bases, leaving 17 bases between them. The CDR3 loop is CASSRGQIPQNEQFF. The CDR3 DNA is TGTGCCAGCTCACGAGGACAGATCCCTCAAAATGAGCAGTTCTTC.

The chain is built from TRBV7-9 and TRBJ1-5, with TRBD1 matching 9 bases. The J segment lost 4 bases and the V segment lost 4 bases, leaving 2 bases of the junction unmatched. The CDR3 loop spans 14 amino acids. Germline CDR1 SEHNR, CDR2 FQNEAQ (reference sequence). Written as DNA, the CDR3 is TGTGCCAGCAGCTCTGGGACAGGGAATCAGCCCCAGCATTTT. This gives the protein CASSSGTGNQPQHF.

The chain carries TRBV21-1 and TRBJ2-3. TRBV21-1 is reported as a pseudogene. The length of the CDR3 is 15 residues. Written as DNA, the CDR3 is TGTGCCAGCAGCAGCCAACAGTTTTCCACAGATACGCAGTATTTT. Protein: CASSSQQFSTDTQYF.

In its sample, this clonotype was seen a few times. The chain combines TRBV12-3 or TRBV12-4 with TRBJ2-3; TRBD2 might be the D (6 bases). V was shortened by 6 bases and J by 6 bases, with 13 bases between the two germline ends. This CDR3 has 13 amino acids. The CDR3 DNA follows: TGTGCCAGCAGGGTCGTTGGGGGGGATACGCAGTATTTT. It translates to CASRVVGGDTQYF.

The chain has TRBV20-1 and TRBJ2-3; 8 nucleotides align to TRBD2. Germline V gives CDR1 DFQATT, CDR2 SNEGSKA (reference sequence). With 6 bases clipped from V and 3 bases from J, the junction kept 8 bases outside the gene matches. The length of the CDR3 is 14 residues. CDR3: CSANSAGGTDTQYF. The CDR3 bases are TGCAGTGCAAATTCCGCGGGGGGAACAGATACGCAGTATTTT.

V gene TRBV12-3 or TRBV12-4 combines with J gene TRBJ2-2, with no clear D. This CDR3 contains 14 residues. V lost 5 bases and J 4 bases, leaving 11 bases between the germline ends. CDR3 residues: CASSPRSSTGELFF. The CDR3 region has the DNA TGTGCCAGCAGTCCCCGGTCATCCACCGGGGAGCTGTTTTTT.

This clonotype was found a few times. This chain links TRBV11-2 with TRBJ2-2, with 8 bases identical to TRBD2. The CDR3 extends over 16 amino acids. J lost 4 bases, V lost 5 bases, and 9 bases had no gene match. The germline gives CDR1 SGHAT, CDR2 FQNNGV. The CDR3 loop is CASSLGLSGGTGELFF. The DNA of the CDR3 is TGTGCCAGCAGCCTCGGACTAAGCGGGGGCACCGGGGAGCTGTTTTTT. The full variable domain, completed using reference TRBV11-2 and TRBJ2-2, is EAGVAQSPRYKIIEKRQSVAFWCNPISGHATLYWYQQILGQGPKLLIQFQNNGVVDDSQLPKDRFSAERLKGVDSTLKIQPAKLEDSAVYLCASSLGLSGGTGELFFGEGSRLTVL.

There are many counts of this clonotype. The chain has TRBV11-2 and TRBJ2-3; unclear D gene. The V gene's germline CDR1 is SGHAT and CDR2 FQNNGV. The CDR3 consists of 13 residues. Between the trimmed V and J ends, which lost 1 base and 7 bases, there was a span of 9 bases. The DNA for the CDR3 is TGTGCCAGCAGCTTAGGGGCGCGGTATACGCAGTATTTT. Translated, it gives CASSLGARYTQYF.

In nucleotides, the CDR3 is TGTGCCAGCAGTGAAGGGACACGGACGCAGTATTTT. It specifies CASSEGTRTQYF. The rearrangement links TRBV2 to TRBJ2-3; possible D gene TRBD1, 5 bases. The CDR3 totals 12 residues. Germline-derived CDR1 and CDR2 are SNHLY and FYNNEI. V shed 1 base and J shed 9 bases, with 8 bases lying between them.

In the case of this clonotype: Germline is not matched at one junction end, which may reflect a read error. V gene TRBV4-3 combines with J gene TRBJ1-1, with D possibly TRBD1 on 5 matching bases. CDR3 length: 12 amino acids. Germline V CDR1 and CDR2: LGHNA, YSLEER. The CDR3 DNA sequence: TGCGCCAGCAGCCAAGTGGGGACTGTAGCTTTCTTT. This gives the protein CASSQVGTVAFF.

The rearrangement uses TRBV4-1 and TRBJ1-2; TRBD1 matches 7 bases. CDR1 and CDR2 from the germline V gene are MGHRA and YSYEKL. The CDR3 length is 14 residues. The V and J ends lost 3 bases and 4 bases, in that order; junction bases with no gene match: 5. The CDR3: CASSQYRQGYGYTF. CDR3 coding DNA: TGCGCCAGCAGCCAGTATCGACAGGGCTATGGCTACACCTTC.

The V and J genes are TRBV28 and TRBJ2-5, with TRBD2 matching 13 bases. V trimming: 3 bases; J trimming: 1 base; junction bases outside the gene matches: 2. The CDR3 is 16 amino acids. Germline V gene lookup returns CDR1 MDHEN and CDR2 SYDVKM. The CDR3 coding sequence is TGTGCCAGCAGTTTGGGACTAGCGGGGACCCAAGAGACCCAGTACTTC. Translating gives CASSLGLAGTQETQYF.

This chain connects TRBV13 to TRBJ1-2; possibly TRBD1 for D (5 bases). The CDR3 is made up of 16 amino acids. Germline lookup yields CDR1 PRHDT and CDR2 FYEKMQ (reference sequence). Trimming removed 0 bases from V and 4 bases from J, with 15 bases in between. This CDR3 is CASSLGQGDQGYGYTF. In nucleotides, the CDR3 is TGTGCCAGCAGCTTAGGTCAAGGTGATCAGGGCTATGGCTACACCTTC.

This clonotype was seen more than once but under ten times. The V and J genes are TRBV9 and TRBJ1-3; possibly TRBD1 for D (5 bases). V lost 0 bases to trimming and J lost 4 bases, with 5 bases between them. Germline loops: CDR1 SGDLS, CDR2 YYNGEE. This CDR3 has 13 residues. CDR3 nucleotides: TGTGCCAGCAGCGTAGGGGGGGGAAACACCATATATTTT. Residues: CASSVGGGNTIYF.

The sample holds a few counts of this clonotype. The rearrangement joins TRBV4-2 to TRBJ2-2, with D unresolved. The CDR3 has 16 residues. Germline V gene lookup returns CDR1 LGHNA and CDR2 YNFKEQ. V dropped 2 bases and J dropped 1 base, with 11 bases sitting between them. CDR3 nucleotides: TGTGCCAGCAGCCAAAGTCGTCTTGGGAACACCGGGGAGCTGTTTTTT. This encodes CASSQSRLGNTGELFF.

The sample holds a few counts of this clonotype. This chain links TRBV7-8 with TRBJ1-1; D is ambiguous. Trimming removed 1 base at V and 3 bases at J, with 24 bases between. This CDR3 contains 19 residues. The V gene's germline CDR1 is SGHVS and CDR2 FQNEAQ. This chain's CDR3 is CASSLEGRIGNRKDTEAFF. Written as DNA, the CDR3 is TGTGCCAGCAGCTTAGAGGGCCGGATCGGGAATAGGAAGGACACTGAAGCTTTCTTT.

This clonotype was picked up a small number of times. This sequence joins TRBV7-2 and TRBJ1-1, with D unresolved. Germline V gives CDR1 SGHTA, CDR2 FQGNSA. With 5 bases removed from V and 8 bases from J, the gap between germline ends came to 9 bases. The CDR3 spans 11 residues. The CDR3 protein is CASSLTSEAFF. Written as DNA, the CDR3 is TGTGCCAGCAGCCTGACATCGGAAGCTTTCTTT.

CDR3: CATSRDPGQLMSGYTF. Written as DNA, the CDR3 is TGTGCCACCAGCAGAGATCCAGGACAGTTGATGAGTGGCTACACCTTC. The chain combines TRBV15 with TRBJ1-2; D is possibly TRBD1 (6 bases). Germline CDR1 is LNHNV and CDR2 is YYDKDF (reference sequence). The V end lost 0 bases, the J end lost 7 bases, and 18 bases lay between the germline ends. CDR3 length equals 16 residues. Looking up the rest from reference TRBV15 and TRBJ1-2 gives the full variable domain: DAMVIQNPRYQVTQFGKPVTLSCSQTLNHNVMYWYQQKSSQAPKLLFHYYDKDFNNEADTPDNFQSRRPNTSFCFLDIRSPGLGDTAMYLCATSRDPGQLMSGYTFGSGTRLTVV.

V gene TRBV12-3 or TRBV12-4 combines with J gene TRBJ1-5; 8 nucleotides align to TRBD1. The V gene end was trimmed by 6 bases and the J gene end by 7 bases; junction bases not matched to a gene: 5. The CDR3 has 13 amino acids. The CDR3 is CASRGQDAQPQHF. The CDR3 nucleotides read TGTGCCAGCAGGGGACAGGATGCGCAGCCCCAGCATTTT.

The chain is built from TRBV7-3 and TRBJ1-1; D remains unclear. Germline V CDR1 and CDR2: SGHTA, FQGTGA. This CDR3 is built from 17 residues. V was trimmed by 1 base and J by 1 base, leaving 16 bases between them. CDR3 DNA sequence: TGTGCCAGCAGCTTAAGGGGTGTCGAGGATGCGAACACTGAAGCTTTCTTT. This gives the protein CASSLRGVEDANTEAFF.

The sample holds a few counts of this clonotype. The chain employs TRBV4-1 and TRBJ2-1; no reliable D call. The CDR3 runs to 13 residues. The V gene's germline CDR1 is MGHRA and CDR2 YSYEKL. The germline V and J ends were trimmed by 3 bases and 2 bases, with 5 bases remaining between them. CDR3 nucleotide sequence: TGCGCCAGCAGCCATGGGGCCTACAATGAGCAGTTCTTC. It codes for CASSHGAYNEQFF.

This clonotype was detected a few times. This chain links TRBV12-3 or TRBV12-4 with TRBJ1-2, with TRBD1 matching 7 bases. V gave up 5 bases and J gave up 2 bases; unmatched junction bases: 11. The CDR3 has 16 amino acids. The CDR3 here is CASSQARGIRNYGYTF. CDR3 DNA: TGTGCCAGCAGTCAAGCCAGGGGGATAAGAAACTATGGCTACACCTTC.

The V and J genes are TRBV20-1 and TRBJ1-5; 10 bases map to TRBD1. Trimming removed 3 bases from V and 7 bases from J; junction bases left unmatched: 3. Germline V gene sequence: CDR1 DFQATT, CDR2 SNEGSKA (reference sequence). The CDR3 has 13 residues. The CDR3 region is CSARDRGSQPQHF. CDR3 nucleotide sequence: TGCAGTGCTAGGGACAGGGGGTCGCAGCCCCAGCATTTT.

This clonotype came up a few times. This sequence joins TRBV2 and TRBJ1-2; 7 bases agree with TRBD1. V lost 5 bases and J lost 4; bases outside the gene matches: 4. The CDR3 is made up of 13 amino acids. The germline gives CDR1 SNHLY, CDR2 FYNNEI. The CDR3 reads CASSQQGIYGYTF. The CDR3 nucleotides are TGTGCCAGCAGTCAACAGGGGATCTATGGCTACACCTTC.

The table lists this clonotype with a count of one. The V and J genes are TRBV29-1 and TRBJ2-1; 7 nucleotides align to TRBD1. CDR1 and CDR2 from the germline V gene are SQVTM and ANQGSEA. With 6 bases clipped from V and 2 bases from J, the junction kept 7 bases outside the gene matches. The CDR3 contains 14 residues. The CDR3 coding sequence is TGCAGCGTCGCCGGGACAGCTACCTACAATGAGCAGTTCTTC. Encoded protein: CSVAGTATYNEQFF.

This clonotype showed up just a few times. The DNA for the CDR3 is TGCGCCAGCTCTGAGGGACAGGGAGATCAAGAGACCCAGTACTTC. This sequence encodes CASSEGQGDQETQYF. The chain uses TRBV5-1 and TRBJ2-5, with TRBD1 matching over 9 bases. V trimming: 7 bases; J trimming: 2 bases; junction bases outside the gene matches: 9. Germline V gene sequence: CDR1 SGHRS, CDR2 YFSETQ. The CDR3 runs to 15 residues.

In this sample, this clonotype turned up a few times. J is TRBJ1-1 and V is TRBV12-3 or TRBV12-4; tentatively, D is TRBD1 (5 bases). This CDR3 comprises 13 residues. The V gene lost 2 bases and the J gene lost 11 bases, with 15 bases spanning the gap. The DNA of the CDR3 is TGTGCCAGCAGTTTATTCCCAGGGAAAAGGGCTTTCTTT. It translates to CASSLFPGKRAFF.

This clonotype was recorded a few times. The chain has TRBV6-5 and TRBJ1-5, with 7 positions matching TRBD1. The CDR3 has 17 amino acids. Germline V gene data show CDR1 as MNHEY and CDR2 as SVGAGI. With 2 bases clipped from V and 0 bases from J, the junction kept 7 bases outside the gene matches. Here the CDR3 reads CASSYPRQGDSNQPQHF. In DNA form, the CDR3 reads TGTGCCAGCAGTTACCCTCGACAGGGAGATAGCAATCAGCCCCAGCATTTT.